This T cell receptor (beta chain) was identified in a study of blood T cell repertoires in COVID-19 (dated by TCRdb to 2019 to 2021). General notes on the study: Samples from collaborators originated in the United States, Italy and Spain and spanned both the acute and convalescent phases of COVID-19. The repertoires were released in a freely available public database meant as a resource for research on the immune response to SARS-CoV-2. Where available, HLA class I and class II types were taken from metadata supplied by the sample provider and were not determined by assay-based typing. A de-identified subject ID, COVID-19 status, age in years and sex were almost always included in the sample metadata. The dataset comprised deeply sampled blood TCRbeta repertoires from subjects exposed to, actively infected with, or recovered from COVID-19. Samples came from the ongoing ImmuneRACE study (first 160 participants) plus 1,254 subjects from 6 global collaborators. The material from the prospective study consisted of cDNA or gDNA derived from T cells, B-cell-depleted T cells, or PBMCs.

TCRbeta CDR3 regions were amplified from genomic DNA by means of the immunoSEQ Assay, a bias-controlled multiplex PCR. The study's processing was this. The number of nucleated cells in each sample was estimated from the amplification of reference gene primers within the assay. Sequence reads were collapsed and filtered to measure the absolute abundance of every unique TCRbeta CDR3 rearrangement. For each sample, productive Simpson clonality was calculated by taking the square root of Simpson's diversity index across productive rearrangements. The clones in this table, taken by TCRdb from immuneACCESS, are in-frame only. Not every clone is retained; where verified, under half of the shortfall comes from an unresolved V gene, and the cause of the rest is unknown. That table supplies the V and J calls and clone size; D and trimming were determined from the DNA. This sample holds approximately 250,000 clones; 70% to 90% were observed only once. The top ten hold approximately 9.1% of the sample.

Concerning this clone itself: It lacks a known antigen. The sample holds no much larger clone one base away, and base qualities are not on file.

In the prospective study, participants were roughly 18 to 95 years old, resided in around 25 geographic areas of the United States, and were enrolled through a virtual design. In the prospective study, cohorts were assigned on the basis of participant-reported clinical history obtained from a screening survey and a study questionnaire. Each participant in the prospective study had whole blood, serum and a nasopharyngeal or oropharyngeal swab collected by mobile phlebotomists. Additional blood draws and questionnaires over an approximately 2-month period could optionally be provided by prospective study participants. Before DNA extraction, prospective study blood samples were shipped either frozen or at room temperature. CDR1 MGHRA and CDR2 YSYEKL are derived from the germline V gene. The CDR3 sequence holds 14 residues, the cysteine and phenylalanine included. The read is trimmed to its CDR3 DNA, 42 bases read in frame from base 1. Trimming removed 3 bases from V and 6 bases from J, leaving 14 bases between the germline ends.

On the study overall, not on this receptor specifically: The amount of clinical and demographic metadata varied by source and participant and was provided uncurated.

This chain is built from TRBV4-1 and TRBJ2-5; a tentative D match to TRBD2 spans 5 bases. This sequence originates from a woman in her forties or fifties with acute COVID-19. The source material was PBMCs or T cells enriched from blood (not recorded which). The encoded CDR3 is CASSHPAGGQTQYF. The bases are TGCGCCAGCAGCCACCCCGCGGGTGGGCAGACCCAGTACTTC.